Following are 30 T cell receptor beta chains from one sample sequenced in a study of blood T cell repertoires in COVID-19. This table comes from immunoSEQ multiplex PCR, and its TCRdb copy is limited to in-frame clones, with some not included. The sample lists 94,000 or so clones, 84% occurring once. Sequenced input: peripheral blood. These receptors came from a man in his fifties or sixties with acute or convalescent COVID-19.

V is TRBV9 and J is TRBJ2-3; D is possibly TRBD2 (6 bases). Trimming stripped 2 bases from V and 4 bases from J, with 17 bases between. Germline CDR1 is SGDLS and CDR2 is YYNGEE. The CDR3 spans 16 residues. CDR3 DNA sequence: TGTGCCAGCAGCGTTCGGGCGCGGGACCTTGCAGATACGCAGTATTTT. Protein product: CASSVRARDLADTQYF.

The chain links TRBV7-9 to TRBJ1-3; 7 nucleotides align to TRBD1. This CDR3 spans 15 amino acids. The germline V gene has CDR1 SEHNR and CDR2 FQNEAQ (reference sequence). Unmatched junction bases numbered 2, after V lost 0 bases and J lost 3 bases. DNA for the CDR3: TGTGCCAGCAGCTTAGCGGGGACAGTTGGAAACACCATATATTTT. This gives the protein CASSLAGTVGNTIYF.

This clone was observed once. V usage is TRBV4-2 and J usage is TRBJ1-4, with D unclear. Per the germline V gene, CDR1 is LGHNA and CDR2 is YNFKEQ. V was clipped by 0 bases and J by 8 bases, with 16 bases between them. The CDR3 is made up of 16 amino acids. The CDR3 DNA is TGTGCCAGCAGCCAAGATTGGACTCACAACTTGGAAAAACTGTTTTTT. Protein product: CASSQDWTHNLEKLFF.

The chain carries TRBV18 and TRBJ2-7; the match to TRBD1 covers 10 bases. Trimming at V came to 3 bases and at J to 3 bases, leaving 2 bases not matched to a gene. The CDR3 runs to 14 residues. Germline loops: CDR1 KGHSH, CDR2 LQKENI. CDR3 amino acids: CASSPGQGDYEQYF. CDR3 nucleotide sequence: TGTGCCAGCTCACCCGGACAGGGGGACTACGAGCAGTACTTC.

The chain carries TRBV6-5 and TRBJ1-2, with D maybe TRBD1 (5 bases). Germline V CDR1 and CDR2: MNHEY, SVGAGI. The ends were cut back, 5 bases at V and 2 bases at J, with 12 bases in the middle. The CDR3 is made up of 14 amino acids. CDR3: CASSRTQPNYGYTF. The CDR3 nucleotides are TGTGCCAGCAGTAGGACACAACCAAACTATGGCTACACCTTC.

CDR3 DNA sequence: TGTGCCAGCACCTCCCACGACACCTACGAGCAGTACGTC. Protein: CASTSHDTYEQYV. The V call is TRBV6-6, the J call TRBJ2-7; D call uncertain. Trimming removed 7 bases at V and 2 bases at J, with 12 bases between. CDR1 is MNHNY, CDR2 SVGAGI, per germline (reference sequence). The CDR3 extends over 13 amino acids.

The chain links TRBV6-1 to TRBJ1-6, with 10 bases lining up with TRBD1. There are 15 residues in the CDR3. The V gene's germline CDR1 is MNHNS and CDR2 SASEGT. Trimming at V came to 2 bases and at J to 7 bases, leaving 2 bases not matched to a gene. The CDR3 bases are TGTGCCAGCAGTGAATTGGACAGGGGGAATTCACCCCTCCACTTT. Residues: CASSELDRGNSPLHF.

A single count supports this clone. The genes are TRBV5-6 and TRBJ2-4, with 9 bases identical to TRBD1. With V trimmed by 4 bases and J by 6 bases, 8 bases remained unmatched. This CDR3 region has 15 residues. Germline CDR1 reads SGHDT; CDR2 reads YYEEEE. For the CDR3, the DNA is TGTGCCAGCAGCCCATTCGGACAGGGGCCAAACATTCAGTACTTC. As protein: CASSPFGQGPNIQYF.

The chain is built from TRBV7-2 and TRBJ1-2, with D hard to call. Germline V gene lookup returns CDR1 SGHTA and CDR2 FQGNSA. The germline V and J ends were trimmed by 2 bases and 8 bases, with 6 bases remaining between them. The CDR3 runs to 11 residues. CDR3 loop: CASSLYSGYTF. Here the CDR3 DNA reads TGTGCCAGCAGCTTATATAGCGGCTACACCTTC.

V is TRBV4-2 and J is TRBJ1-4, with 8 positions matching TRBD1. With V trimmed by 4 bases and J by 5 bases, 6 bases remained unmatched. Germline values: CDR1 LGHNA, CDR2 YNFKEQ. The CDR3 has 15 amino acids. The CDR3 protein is CASSPRTGQNEKLFF. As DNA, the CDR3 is TGTGCCAGCAGCCCCCGGACAGGGCAGAATGAAAAACTGTTTTTT.

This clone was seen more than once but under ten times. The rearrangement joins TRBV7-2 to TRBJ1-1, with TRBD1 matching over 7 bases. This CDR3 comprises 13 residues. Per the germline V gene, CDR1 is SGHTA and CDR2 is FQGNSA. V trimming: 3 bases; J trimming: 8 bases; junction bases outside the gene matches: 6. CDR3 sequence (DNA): TGTGCCAGCAGCTTGACAGGGTCCAGCGAAGCTTTCTTT. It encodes CASSLTGSSEAFF.

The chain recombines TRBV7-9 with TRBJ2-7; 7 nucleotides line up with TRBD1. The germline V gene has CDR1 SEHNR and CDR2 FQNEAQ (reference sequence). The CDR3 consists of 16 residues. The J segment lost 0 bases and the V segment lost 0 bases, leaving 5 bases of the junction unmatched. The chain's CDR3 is CASSLAGQPSSYEQYF. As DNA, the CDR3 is TGTGCCAGCAGCTTAGCGGGACAGCCTTCCTCCTACGAGCAGTACTTC.

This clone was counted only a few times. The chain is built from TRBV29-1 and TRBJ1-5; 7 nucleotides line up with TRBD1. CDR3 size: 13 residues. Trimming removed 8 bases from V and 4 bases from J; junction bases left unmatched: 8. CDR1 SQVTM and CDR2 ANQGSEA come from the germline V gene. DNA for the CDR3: TGCAGCATTCAGGGGACAGAGAATCAGCCCCAGCATTTT. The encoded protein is CSIQGTENQPQHF.

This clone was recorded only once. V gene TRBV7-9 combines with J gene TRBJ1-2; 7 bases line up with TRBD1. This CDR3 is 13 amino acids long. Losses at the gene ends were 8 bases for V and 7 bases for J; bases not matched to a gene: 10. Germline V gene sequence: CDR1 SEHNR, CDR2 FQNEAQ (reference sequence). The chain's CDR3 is CASGTGEVLGYTF. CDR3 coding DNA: TGTGCCAGCGGAACAGGGGAGGTTCTTGGCTACACCTTC.

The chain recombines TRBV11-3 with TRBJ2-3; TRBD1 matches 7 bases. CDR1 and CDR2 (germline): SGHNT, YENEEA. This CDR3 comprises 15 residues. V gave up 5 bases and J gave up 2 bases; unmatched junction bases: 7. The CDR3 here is CASSPRQGNTDTQYF. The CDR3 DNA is TGTGCCAGCAGCCCTCGACAGGGAAACACAGATACGCAGTATTTT.

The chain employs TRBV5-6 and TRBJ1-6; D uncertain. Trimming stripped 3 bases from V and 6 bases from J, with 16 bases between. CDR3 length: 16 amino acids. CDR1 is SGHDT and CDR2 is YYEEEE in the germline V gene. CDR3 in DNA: TGTGCCAGCAGCTGGAACGGGATAGCCCTTAATTCACCCCTCCACTTT. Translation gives CASSWNGIALNSPLHF.

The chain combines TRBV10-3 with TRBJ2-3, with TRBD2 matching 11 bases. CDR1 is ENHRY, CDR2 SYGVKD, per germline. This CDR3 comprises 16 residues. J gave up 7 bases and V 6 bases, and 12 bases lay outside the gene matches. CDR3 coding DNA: TGTGCCATCAGCTCCTTGACTAGCGGGGAAACCTATACGCAGTATTTT. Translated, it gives CAISSLTSGETYTQYF.

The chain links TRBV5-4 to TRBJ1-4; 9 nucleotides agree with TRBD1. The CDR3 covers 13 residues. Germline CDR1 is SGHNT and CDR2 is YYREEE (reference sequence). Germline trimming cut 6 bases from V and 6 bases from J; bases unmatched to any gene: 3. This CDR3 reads CASTRQGDEKLFF. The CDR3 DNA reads TGTGCCAGCACCCGACAGGGGGATGAAAAACTGTTTTTT.

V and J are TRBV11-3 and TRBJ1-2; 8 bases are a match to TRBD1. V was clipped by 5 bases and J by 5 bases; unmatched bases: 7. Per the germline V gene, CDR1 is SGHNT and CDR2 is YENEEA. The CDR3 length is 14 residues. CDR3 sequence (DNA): TGTGCCAGCAGCCCCGGACAGGGCATTTATGGCTACACCTTC. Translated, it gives CASSPGQGIYGYTF.

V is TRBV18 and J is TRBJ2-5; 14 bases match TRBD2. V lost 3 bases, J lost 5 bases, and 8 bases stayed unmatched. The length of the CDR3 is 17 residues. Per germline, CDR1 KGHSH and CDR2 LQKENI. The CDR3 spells CASSPPGLAGGLETQYF. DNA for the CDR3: TGTGCCAGCTCACCTCCAGGACTAGCGGGGGGTCTGGAGACCCAGTACTTC.

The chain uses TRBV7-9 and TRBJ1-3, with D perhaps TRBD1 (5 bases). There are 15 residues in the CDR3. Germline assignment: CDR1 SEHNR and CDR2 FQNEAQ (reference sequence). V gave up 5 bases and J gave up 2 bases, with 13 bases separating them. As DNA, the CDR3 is TGTGCCAGCAGCCGCGCGGCAGGGACTGGAAACACCATATATTTT. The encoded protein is CASSRAAGTGNTIYF.

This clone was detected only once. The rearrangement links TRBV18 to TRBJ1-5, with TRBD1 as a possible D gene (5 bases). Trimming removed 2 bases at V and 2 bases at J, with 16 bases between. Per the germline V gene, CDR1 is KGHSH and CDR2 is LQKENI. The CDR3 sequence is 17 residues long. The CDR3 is CASSPWGGDMGNQPQHF. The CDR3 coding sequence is TGTGCCAGCTCACCATGGGGAGGGGATATGGGCAATCAGCCCCAGCATTTT.

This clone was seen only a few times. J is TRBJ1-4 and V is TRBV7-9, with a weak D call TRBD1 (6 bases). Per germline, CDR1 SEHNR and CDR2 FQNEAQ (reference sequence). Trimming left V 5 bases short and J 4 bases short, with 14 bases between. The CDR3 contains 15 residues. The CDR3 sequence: CASSPVTGFNEKLFF. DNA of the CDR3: TGTGCCAGCAGCCCCGTGACAGGTTTTAATGAAAAACTGTTTTTT.

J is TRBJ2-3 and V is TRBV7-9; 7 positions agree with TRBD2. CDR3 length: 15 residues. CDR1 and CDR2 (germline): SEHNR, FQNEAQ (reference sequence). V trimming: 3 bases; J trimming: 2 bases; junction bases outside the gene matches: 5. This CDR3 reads CASSLVLAVTDTQYF. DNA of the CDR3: TGTGCCAGCAGCTTGGTTCTAGCGGTCACAGATACGCAGTATTTT.

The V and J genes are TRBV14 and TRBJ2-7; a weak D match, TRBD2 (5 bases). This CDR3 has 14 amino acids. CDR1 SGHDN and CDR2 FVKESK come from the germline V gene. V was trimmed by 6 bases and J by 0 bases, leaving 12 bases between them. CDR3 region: CASSRWRSSYEQYF. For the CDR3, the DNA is TGTGCCAGCAGTCGCTGGAGGAGCTCCTACGAGCAGTACTTC.

The CDR3 reads CASRAPLMTQHF. The CDR3 DNA reads as TGTGCCAGCAGGGCCCCACTAATGACCCAGCATTTT. The chain joins TRBV6-5 to TRBJ1-5; no clear D. The V gene's germline CDR1 is MNHEY and CDR2 SVGAGI. V shed 6 bases and J shed 11 bases, with 14 bases lying between them. The CDR3 is made up of 12 amino acids.

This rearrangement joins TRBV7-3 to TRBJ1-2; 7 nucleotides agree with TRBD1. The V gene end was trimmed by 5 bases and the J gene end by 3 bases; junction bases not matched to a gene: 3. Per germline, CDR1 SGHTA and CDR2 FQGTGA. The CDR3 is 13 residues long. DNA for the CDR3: TGTGCCAGCAGCCTCGACAGGGACTATGGCTACACCTTC. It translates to CASSLDRDYGYTF.

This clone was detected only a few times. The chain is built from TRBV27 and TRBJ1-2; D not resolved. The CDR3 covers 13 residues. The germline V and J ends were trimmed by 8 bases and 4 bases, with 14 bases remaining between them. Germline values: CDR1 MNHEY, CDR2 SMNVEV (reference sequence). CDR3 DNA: TGTGCCAGCGGAATAAATTCAGGCTATGGCTACACCTTC. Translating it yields CASGINSGYGYTF.

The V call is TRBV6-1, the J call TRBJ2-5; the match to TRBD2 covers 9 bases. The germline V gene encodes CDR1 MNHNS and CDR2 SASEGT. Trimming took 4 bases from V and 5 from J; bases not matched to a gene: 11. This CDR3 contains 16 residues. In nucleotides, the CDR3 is TGTGCCAGCAGTGCCGGGGATGCGGGGGGGCTGGAGACCCAGTACTTC. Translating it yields CASSAGDAGGLETQYF.

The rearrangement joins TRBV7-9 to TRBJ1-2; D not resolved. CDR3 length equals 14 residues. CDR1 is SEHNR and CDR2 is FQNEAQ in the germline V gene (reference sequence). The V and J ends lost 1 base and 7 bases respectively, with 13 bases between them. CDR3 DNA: TGTGCCAGCAGCTTAGACTCAGCGGGCTCTGGCTACACCTTC. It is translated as CASSLDSAGSGYTF. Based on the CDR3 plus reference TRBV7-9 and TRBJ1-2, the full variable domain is DTGVSQNPRHKITKRGQNVTFRCDPISEHNRLYWYRQTLGQGPEFLTYFQNEAQLEKSRLLSDRFSAERPKGSFSTLEIQRTEQGDSAMYLCASSLDSAGSGYTFGSGTRLTVV.